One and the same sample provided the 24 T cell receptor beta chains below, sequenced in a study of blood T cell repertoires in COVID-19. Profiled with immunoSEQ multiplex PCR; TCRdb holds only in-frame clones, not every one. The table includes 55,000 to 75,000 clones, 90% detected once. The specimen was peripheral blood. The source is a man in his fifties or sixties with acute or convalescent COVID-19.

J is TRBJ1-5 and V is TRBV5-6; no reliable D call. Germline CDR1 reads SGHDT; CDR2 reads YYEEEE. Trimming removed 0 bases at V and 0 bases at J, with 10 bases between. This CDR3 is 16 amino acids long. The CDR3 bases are TGTGCCAGCAGCTTGGCCCCGGGGTTTAGCAATCAGCCCCAGCATTTT. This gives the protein CASSLAPGFSNQPQHF.

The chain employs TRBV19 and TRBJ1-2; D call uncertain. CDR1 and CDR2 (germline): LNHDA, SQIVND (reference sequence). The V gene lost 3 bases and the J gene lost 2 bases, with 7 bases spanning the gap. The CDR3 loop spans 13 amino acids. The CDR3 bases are TGTGCCAGTAGTATTTCGGGGAACTATGGCTACACCTTC. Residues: CASSISGNYGYTF.

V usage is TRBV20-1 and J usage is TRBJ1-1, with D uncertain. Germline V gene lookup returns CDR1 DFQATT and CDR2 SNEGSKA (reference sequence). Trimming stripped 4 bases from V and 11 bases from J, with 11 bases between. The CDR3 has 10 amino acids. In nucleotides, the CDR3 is TGCAGTGCTAAGTTCGACAAGGCTTTCTTT. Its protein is CSAKFDKAFF.

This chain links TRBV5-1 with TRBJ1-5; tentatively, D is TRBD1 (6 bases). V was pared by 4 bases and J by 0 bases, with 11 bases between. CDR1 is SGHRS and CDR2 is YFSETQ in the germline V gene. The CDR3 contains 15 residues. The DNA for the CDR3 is TGCGCCAGCAGCCTAACAGGGTATAGCAATCAGCCCCAGCATTTT. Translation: CASSLTGYSNQPQHF.

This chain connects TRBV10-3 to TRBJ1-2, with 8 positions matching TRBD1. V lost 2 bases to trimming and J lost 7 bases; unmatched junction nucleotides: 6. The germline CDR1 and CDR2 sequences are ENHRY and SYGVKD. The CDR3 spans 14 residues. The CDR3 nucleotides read TGTGCCATCAGTGAGCGGCTGGACAGGGCTGGCTACACCTTC. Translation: CAISERLDRAGYTF.

For the CDR3, the DNA is TGTGCCAGCAGCGTCGGACAGGGACGAGGGACCGGGGAGCTGTTTTTT. It yields the protein CASSVGQGRGTGELFF. The chain joins TRBV9 to TRBJ2-2, with TRBD1 identical over 8 bases. With 2 bases clipped from V and 5 bases from J, the junction kept 8 bases outside the gene matches. The CDR3 is made up of 16 amino acids. Germline lookup yields CDR1 SGDLS and CDR2 YYNGEE.

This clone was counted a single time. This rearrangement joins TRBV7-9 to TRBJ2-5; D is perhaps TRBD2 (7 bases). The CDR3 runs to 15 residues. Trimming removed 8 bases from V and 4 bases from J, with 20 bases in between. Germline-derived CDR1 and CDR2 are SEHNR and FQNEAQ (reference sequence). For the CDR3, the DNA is TGTGCCAGCTCCCCCTGGGGGGGGCCCAGAGAGACCCAGTACTTC. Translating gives CASSPWGGPRETQYF. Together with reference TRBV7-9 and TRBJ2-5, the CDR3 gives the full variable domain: DTGVSQNPRHKITKRGQNVTFRCDPISEHNRLYWYRQTLGQGPEFLTYFQNEAQLEKSRLLSDRFSAERPKGSFSTLEIQRTEQGDSAMYLCASSPWGGPRETQYFGPGTRLLVL.

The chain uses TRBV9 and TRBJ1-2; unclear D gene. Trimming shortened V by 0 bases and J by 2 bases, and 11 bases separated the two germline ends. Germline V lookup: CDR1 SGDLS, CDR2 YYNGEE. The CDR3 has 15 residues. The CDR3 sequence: CASSVASVRNYGYTF. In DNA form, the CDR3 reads TGTGCCAGCAGCGTAGCTTCCGTCAGGAACTATGGCTACACCTTC.

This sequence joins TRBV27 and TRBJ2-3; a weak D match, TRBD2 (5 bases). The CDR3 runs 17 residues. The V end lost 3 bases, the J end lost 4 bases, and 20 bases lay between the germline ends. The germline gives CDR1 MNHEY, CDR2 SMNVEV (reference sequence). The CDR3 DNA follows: TGTGCCAGCAGTTTCCAACCGACTAACCTCGGCGCAGATACGCAGTATTTT. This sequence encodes CASSFQPTNLGADTQYF.

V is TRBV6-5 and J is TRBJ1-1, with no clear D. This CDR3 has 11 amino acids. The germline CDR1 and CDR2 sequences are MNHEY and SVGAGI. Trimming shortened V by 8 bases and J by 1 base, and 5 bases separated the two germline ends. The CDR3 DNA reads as TGTGCCAGCTTCAGGAACACTGAAGCTTTCTTT. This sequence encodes CASFRNTEAFF.

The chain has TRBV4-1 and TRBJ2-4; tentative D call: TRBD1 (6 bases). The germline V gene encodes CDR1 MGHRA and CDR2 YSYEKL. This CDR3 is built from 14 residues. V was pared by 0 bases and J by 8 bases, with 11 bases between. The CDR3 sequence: CASSQDPGVDIQYF. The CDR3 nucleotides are TGCGCCAGCAGCCAAGATCCAGGGGTGGACATTCAGTACTTC.

Written as DNA, the CDR3 is TGCGCCAGCAGCTTAACCGGGAAAGATGGCTACACCTTC. Translated: CASSLTGKDGYTF. The V call is TRBV5-1, the J call TRBJ1-2; D gene uncertain. CDR1 is SGHRS and CDR2 is YFSETQ in the germline V gene. Trimming stripped 2 bases from V and 6 bases from J, with 11 bases between. The CDR3 sequence is 13 residues long.

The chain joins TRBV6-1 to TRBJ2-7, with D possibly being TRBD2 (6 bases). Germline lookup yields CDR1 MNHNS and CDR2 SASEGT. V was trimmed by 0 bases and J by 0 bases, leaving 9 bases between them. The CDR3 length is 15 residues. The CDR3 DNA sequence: TGTGCCAGCAGTGAAGCTTCCGGGAGCTCCTACGAGCAGTACTTC. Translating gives CASSEASGSSYEQYF.

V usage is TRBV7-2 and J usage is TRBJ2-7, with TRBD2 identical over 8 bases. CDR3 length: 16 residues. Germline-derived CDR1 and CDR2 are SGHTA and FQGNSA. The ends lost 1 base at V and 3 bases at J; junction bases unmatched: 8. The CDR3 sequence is CASSLGAGGGFYEQYF. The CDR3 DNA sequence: TGTGCCAGCAGCTTAGGCGCGGGGGGTGGCTTCTACGAGCAGTACTTC.

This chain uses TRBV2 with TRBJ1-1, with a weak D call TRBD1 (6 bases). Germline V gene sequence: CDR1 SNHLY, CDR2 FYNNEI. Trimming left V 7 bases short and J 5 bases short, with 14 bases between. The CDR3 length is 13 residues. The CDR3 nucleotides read TGTGCCAGCACTAACAGGGCGAGAACTGAAGCTTTCTTT. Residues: CASTNRARTEAFF. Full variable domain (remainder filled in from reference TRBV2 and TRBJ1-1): EPEVTQTPSHQVTQMGQEVILRCVPISNHLYFYWYRQILGQKVEFLVSFYNNEISEKSEIFDDQFSVERPDGSNFTLKIRSTKLEDSAMYFCASTNRARTEAFFGQGTRLTVV.

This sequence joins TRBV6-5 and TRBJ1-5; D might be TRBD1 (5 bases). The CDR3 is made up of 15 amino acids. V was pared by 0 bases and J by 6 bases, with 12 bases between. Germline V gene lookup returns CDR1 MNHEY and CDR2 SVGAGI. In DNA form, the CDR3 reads TGTGCCAGCAGTTACTCGGGAGGGGCGGGTCAGCCCCAGCATTTT. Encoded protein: CASSYSGGAGQPQHF.

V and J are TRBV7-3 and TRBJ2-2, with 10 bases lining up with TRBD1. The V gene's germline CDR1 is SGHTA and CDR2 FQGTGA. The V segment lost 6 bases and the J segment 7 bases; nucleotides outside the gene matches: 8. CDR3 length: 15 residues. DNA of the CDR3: TGTGCCAGCAGTTCGGACAGGGGGAGTGTCGGGGAGCTGTTTTTT. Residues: CASSSDRGSVGELFF.

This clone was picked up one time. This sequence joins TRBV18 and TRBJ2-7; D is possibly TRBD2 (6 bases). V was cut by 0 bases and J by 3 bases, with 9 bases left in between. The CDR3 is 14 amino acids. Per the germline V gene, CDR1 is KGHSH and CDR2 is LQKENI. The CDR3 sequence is CASSPPSGGYEQYF. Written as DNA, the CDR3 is TGTGCCAGCTCACCACCCTCCGGGGGCTACGAGCAGTACTTC.

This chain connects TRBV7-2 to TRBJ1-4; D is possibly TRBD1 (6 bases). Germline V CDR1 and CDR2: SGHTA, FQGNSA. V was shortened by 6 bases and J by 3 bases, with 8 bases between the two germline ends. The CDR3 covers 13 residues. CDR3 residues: CASRTGSNEKLFF. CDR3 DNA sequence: TGTGCCAGCAGGACAGGTTCTAATGAAAAACTGTTTTTT. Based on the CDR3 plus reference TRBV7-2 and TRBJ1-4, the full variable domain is GAGVSQSPSNKVTEKGKDVELRCDPISGHTALYWYRQSLGQGLEFLIYFQGNSAPDKSGLPSDRFSAERTGGSVSTLTIQRTQQEDSAVYLCASRTGSNEKLFFGSGTQLSVL.

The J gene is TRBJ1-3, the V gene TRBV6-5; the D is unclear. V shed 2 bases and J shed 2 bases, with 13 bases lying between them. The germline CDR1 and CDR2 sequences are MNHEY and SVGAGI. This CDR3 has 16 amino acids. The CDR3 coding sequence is TGTGCCAGCAGTTACGAAATTGGACTTGCTGGAAACACCATATATTTT. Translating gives CASSYEIGLAGNTIYF.

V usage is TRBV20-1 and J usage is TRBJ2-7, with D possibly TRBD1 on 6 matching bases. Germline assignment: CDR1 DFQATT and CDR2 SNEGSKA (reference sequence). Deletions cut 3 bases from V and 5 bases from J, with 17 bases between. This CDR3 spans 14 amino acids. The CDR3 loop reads CSASPRSGVHEQYF. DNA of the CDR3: TGCAGTGCTAGTCCACGATCAGGGGTCCACGAGCAGTACTTC.

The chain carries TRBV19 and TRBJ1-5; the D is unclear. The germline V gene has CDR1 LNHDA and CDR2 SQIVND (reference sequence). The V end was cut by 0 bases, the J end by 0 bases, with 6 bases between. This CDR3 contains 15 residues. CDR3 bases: TGTGCCAGTAGTATAGAAGACTATAGCAATCAGCCCCAGCATTTT. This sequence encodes CASSIEDYSNQPQHF. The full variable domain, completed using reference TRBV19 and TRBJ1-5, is DGGITQSPKYLFRKEGQNVTLSCEQNLNHDAMYWYRQDPGQGLRLIYYSQIVNDFQKGDIAEGYSVSREKKESFPLTVTSAQKNPTAFYLCASSIEDYSNQPQHFGDGTRLSIL.

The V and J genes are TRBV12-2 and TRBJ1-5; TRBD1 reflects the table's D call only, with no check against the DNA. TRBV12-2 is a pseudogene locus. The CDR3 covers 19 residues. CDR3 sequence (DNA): TGTGCAAGTCGCTTAGCCAGCACCGACAGGGCCGTTTCAATTGGGCCCCAGCATTTT. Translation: CASRLASTDRAVSIGPQHF.

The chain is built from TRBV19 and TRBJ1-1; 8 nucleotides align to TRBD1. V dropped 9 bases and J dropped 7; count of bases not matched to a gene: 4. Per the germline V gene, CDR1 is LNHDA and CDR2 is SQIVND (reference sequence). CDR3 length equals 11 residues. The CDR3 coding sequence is TGTGCCAGCAGGGGGCAGGTTGAAGCTTTCTTT. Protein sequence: CASRGQVEAFF.